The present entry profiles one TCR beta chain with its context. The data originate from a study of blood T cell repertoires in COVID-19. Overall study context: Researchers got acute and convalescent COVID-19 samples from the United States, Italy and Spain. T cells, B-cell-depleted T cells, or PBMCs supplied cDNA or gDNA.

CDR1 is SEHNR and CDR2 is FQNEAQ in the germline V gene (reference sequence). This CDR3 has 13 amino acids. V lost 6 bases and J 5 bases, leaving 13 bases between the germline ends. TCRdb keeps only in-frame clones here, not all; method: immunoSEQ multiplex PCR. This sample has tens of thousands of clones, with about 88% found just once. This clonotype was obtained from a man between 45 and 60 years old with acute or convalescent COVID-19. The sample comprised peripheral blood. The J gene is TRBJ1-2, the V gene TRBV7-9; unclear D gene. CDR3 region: CASSGSGDYGYTF. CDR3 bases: TGTGCCAGCAGTGGCAGCGGGGATTATGGCTACACCTTC.